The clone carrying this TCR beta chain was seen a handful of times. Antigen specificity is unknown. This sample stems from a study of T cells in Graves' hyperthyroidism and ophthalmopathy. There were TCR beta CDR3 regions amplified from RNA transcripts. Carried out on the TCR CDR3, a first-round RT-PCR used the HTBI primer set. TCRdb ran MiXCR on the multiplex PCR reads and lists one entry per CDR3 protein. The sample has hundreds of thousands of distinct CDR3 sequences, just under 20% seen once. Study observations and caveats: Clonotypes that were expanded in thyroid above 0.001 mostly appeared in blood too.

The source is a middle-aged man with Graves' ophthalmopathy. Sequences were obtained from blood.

The CDR3 is CASSLRGAVNTGELFF. The CDR3 DNA follows: TGTGCCAGCAGCTTGCGGGGGGCCGTGAACACCGGGGAGCTGTTTTTT. This rearrangement joins TRBV11-2 to TRBJ2-2; 8 nucleotides match TRBD2. Germline trimming cut 3 bases from V and 1 base from J; bases unmatched to any gene: 4. CDR3 length equals 16 residues. Germline-derived CDR1 and CDR2 are SGHAT and FQNNGV.